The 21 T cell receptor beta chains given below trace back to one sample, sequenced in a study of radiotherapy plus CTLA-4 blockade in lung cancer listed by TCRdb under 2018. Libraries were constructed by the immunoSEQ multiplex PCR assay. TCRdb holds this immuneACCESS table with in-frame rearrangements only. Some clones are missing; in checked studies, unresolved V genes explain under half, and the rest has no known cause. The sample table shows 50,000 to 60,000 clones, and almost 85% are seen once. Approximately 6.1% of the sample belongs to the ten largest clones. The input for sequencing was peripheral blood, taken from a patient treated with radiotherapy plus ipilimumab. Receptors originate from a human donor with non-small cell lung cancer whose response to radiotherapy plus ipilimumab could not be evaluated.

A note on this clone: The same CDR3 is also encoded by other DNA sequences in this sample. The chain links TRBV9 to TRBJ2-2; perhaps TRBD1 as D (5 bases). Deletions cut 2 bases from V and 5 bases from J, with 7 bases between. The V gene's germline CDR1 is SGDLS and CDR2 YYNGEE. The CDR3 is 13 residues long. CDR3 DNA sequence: TGTGCCAGCAGCGTCGACAGAACCGGGGAGCTGTTTTTT. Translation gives CASSVDRTGELFF.

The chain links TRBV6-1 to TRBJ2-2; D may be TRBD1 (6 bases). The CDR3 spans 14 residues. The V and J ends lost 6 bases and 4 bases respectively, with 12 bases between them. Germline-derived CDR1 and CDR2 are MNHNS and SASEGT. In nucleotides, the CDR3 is TGTGCCAGCAGGGGGGCAGTGGGCACCGGGGAGCTGTTTTTT. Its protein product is CASRGAVGTGELFF.

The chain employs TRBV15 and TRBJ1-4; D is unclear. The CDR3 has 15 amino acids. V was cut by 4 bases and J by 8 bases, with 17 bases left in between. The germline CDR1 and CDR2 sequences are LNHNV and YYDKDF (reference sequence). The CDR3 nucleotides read TGTGCCACCAGCAAAACTAGGATTACCGGGGAAAAACTGTTTTTT. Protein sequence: CATSKTRITGEKLFF.

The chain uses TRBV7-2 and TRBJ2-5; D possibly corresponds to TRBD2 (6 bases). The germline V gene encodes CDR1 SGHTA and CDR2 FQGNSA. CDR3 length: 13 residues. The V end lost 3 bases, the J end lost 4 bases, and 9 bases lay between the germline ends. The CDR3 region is CASSFGGLETQYF. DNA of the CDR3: TGTGCCAGCAGCTTCGGAGGGCTAGAGACCCAGTACTTC.

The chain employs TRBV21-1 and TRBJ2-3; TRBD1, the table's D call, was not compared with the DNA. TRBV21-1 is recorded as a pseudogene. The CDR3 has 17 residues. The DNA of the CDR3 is TGTGCCAGCAGCAAAGACGGCAGGGGGTTTGGCACAGATACGCAGTATTTT. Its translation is CASSKDGRGFGTDTQYF.

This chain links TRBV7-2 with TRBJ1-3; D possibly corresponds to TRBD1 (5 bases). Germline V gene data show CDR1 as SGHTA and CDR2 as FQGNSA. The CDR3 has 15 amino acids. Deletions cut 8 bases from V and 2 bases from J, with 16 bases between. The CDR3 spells CASSSWGGAGNTIYF. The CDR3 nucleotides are TGTGCCAGCTCTTCGTGGGGGGGGGCTGGAAACACCATATATTTT.

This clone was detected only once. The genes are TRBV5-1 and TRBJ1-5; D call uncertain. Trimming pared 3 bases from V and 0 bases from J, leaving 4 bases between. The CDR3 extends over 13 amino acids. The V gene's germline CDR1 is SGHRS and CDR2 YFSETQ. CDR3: CASSSDSNQPQHF. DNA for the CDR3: TGCGCCAGCAGCTCAGATAGCAATCAGCCCCAGCATTTT.

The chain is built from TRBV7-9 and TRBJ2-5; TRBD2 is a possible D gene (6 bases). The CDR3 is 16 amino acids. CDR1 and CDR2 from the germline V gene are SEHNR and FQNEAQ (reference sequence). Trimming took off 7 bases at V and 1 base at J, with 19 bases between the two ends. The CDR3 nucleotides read TGTGCCAGCACCCCTGGGGTCGGCGGGACCCAAGAGACCCAGTACTTC. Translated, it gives CASTPGVGGTQETQYF. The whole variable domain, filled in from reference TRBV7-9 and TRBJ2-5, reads DTGVSQNPRHKITKRGQNVTFRCDPISEHNRLYWYRQTLGQGPEFLTYFQNEAQLEKSRLLSDRFSAERPKGSFSTLEIQRTEQGDSAMYLCASTPGVGGTQETQYFGPGTRLLVL.

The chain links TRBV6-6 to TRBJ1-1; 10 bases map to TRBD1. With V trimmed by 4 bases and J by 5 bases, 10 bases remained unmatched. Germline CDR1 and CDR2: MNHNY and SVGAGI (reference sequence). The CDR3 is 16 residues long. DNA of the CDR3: TGTGCCAGCAGTTTCCCGGGACAGGGGTTTGGGACTGAAGCTTTCTTT. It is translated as CASSFPGQGFGTEAFF.

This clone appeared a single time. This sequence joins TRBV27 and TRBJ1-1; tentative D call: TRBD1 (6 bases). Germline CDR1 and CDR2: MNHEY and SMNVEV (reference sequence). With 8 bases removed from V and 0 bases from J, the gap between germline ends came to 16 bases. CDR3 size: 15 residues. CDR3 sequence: CASFFRGGMNTEAFF. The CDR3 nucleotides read TGTGCCAGCTTCTTCAGGGGTGGTATGAACACTGAAGCTTTCTTT.

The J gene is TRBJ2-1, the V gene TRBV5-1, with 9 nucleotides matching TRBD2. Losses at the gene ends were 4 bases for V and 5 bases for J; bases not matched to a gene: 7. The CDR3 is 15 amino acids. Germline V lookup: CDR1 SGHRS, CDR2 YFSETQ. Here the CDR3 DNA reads TGCGCCAGCAGCGACGCTAGCGGGGACAACAATGAGCAGTTCTTC. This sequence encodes CASSDASGDNNEQFF.

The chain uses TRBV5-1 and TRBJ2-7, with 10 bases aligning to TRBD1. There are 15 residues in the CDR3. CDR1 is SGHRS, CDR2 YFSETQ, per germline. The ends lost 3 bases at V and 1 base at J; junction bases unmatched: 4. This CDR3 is CASSWGQGISYEQYF. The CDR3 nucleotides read TGCGCCAGCAGCTGGGGACAGGGGATTTCCTACGAGCAGTACTTC.

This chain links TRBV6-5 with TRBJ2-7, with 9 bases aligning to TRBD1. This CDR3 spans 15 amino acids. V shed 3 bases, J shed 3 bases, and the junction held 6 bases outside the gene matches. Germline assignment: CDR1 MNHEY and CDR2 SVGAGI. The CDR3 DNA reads TGTGCCAGCAGTTATAGGGGACAGGGTCTCTACGAGCAGTACTTC. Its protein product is CASSYRGQGLYEQYF.

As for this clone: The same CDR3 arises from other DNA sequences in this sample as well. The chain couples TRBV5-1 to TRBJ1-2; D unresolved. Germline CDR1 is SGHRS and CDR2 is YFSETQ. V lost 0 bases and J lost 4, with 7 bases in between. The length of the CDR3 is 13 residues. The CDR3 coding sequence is TGCGCCAGCAGCTTGGACAGTGGCTATGGCTACACCTTC. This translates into CASSLDSGYGYTF.

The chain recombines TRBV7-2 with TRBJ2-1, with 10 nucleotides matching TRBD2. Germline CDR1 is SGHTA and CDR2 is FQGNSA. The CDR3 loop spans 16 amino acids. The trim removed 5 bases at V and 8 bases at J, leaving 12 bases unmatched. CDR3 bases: TGTGCCAGCAGCCCCGCCTGGGCTAGCGGGGGCCATGAGCAGTTCTTC. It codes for CASSPAWASGGHEQFF.

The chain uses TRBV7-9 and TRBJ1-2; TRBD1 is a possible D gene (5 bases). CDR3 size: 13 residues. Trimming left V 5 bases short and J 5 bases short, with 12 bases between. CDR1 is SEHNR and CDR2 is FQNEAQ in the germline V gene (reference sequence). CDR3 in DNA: TGTGCCAGCAGCCGCGGGACGGATTATGGCTACACCTTC. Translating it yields CASSRGTDYGYTF.

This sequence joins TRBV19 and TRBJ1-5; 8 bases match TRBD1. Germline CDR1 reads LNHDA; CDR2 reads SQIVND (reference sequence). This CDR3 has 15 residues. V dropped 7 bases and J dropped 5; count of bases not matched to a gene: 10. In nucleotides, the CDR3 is TGTGCCAGTAATCGGGTCAGGGGGCTAGATCAGCCCCAGCATTTT. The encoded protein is CASNRVRGLDQPQHF.

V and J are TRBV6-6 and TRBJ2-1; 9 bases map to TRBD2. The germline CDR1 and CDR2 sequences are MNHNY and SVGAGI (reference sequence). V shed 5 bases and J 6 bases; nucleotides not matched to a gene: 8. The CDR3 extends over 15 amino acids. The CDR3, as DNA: TGTGCCAGCAGTCGACTAGCGGAGGGGGGCAATGAGCAGTTCTTC. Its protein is CASSRLAEGGNEQFF.

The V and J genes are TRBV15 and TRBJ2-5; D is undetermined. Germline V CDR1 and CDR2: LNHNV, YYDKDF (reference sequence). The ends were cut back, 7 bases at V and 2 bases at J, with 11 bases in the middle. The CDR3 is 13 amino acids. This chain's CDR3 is CATTVLGQETQYF. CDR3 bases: TGTGCCACCACAGTCCTCGGGCAAGAGACCCAGTACTTC.

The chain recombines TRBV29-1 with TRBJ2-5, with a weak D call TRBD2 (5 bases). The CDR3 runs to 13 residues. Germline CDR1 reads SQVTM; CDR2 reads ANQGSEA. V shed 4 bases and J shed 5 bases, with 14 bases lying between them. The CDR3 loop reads CSVVSSGFETQYF. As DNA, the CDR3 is TGCAGCGTTGTCTCGAGCGGTTTTGAGACCCAGTACTTC.

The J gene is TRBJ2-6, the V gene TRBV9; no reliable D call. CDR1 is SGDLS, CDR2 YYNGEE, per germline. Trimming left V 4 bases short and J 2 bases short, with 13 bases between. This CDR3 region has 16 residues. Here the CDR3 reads CASSRSLGAGANVLTF. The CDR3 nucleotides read TGTGCCAGCAGCCGGAGTCTCGGTGCTGGGGCCAACGTCCTGACTTTC. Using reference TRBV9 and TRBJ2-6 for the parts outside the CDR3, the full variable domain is DSGVTQTPKHLITATGQRVTLRCSPRSGDLSVYWYQQSLDQGLQFLIQYYNGEERAKGNILERFSAQQFPDLHSELNLSSLELGDSALYFCASSRSLGAGANVLTFGAGSRLTVL.